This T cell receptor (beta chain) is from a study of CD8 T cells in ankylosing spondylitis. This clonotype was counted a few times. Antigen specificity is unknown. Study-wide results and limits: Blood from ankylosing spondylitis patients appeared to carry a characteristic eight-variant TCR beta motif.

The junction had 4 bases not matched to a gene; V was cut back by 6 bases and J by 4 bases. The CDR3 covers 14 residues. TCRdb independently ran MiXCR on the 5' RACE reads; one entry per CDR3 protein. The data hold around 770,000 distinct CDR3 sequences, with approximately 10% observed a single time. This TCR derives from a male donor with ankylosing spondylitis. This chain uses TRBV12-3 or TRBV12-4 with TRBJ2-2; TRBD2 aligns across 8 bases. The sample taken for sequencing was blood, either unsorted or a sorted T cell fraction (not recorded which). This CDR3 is CASSGRAGTGELFF. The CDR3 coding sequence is TGTGCCAGCAGCGGGAGGGCCGGCACCGGGGAGCTGTTTTTT.